Presented here are 6 T cell receptor beta chains from one specimen sequenced in a study of cytomegalovirus exposure and HLA in healthy donors. The PCR used 60 Vbeta and 13 Jbeta primers. Clones were read by immunoSEQ multiplex PCR, and TCRdb kept only the in-frame ones, dropping some. The sample lists around 85,000 clones, around 80% occurring once. Sample: PBMCs. The receptor source for this set is a male donor in good health and CMV-seronegative.

The J gene is TRBJ2-3, the V gene TRBV5-1, with 14 bases that match TRBD2. The germline gives CDR1 SGHRS, CDR2 YFSETQ. With 3 bases clipped from V and 6 bases from J, the junction kept 12 bases outside the gene matches. The CDR3 length is 18 residues. The CDR3 spells CASSWGLAGERITDTQYF. The CDR3 bases are TGCGCCAGCAGCTGGGGACTAGCGGGAGAGCGAATCACGGATACGCAGTATTTT.

The rearrangement uses TRBV7-2 and TRBJ2-7; D ambiguous. This CDR3 has 15 amino acids. Trimming took off 0 bases at V and 0 bases at J, with 9 bases between the two ends. The germline CDR1 and CDR2 sequences are SGHTA and FQGNSA. The CDR3 sequence is CASSLASRSSYEQYF. CDR3 nucleotides: TGTGCCAGCAGCTTAGCATCCCGGAGCTCCTACGAGCAGTACTTC. The full variable domain, in which reference TRBV7-2 and TRBJ2-7 provide the parts outside the CDR3, is GAGVSQSPSNKVTEKGKDVELRCDPISGHTALYWYRQSLGQGLEFLIYFQGNSAPDKSGLPSDRFSAERTGGSVSTLTIQRTQQEDSAVYLCASSLASRSSYEQYFGPGTRLTVT.

The rearrangement joins TRBV2 to TRBJ1-2, with 9 bases that match TRBD1. Germline V gives CDR1 SNHLY, CDR2 FYNNEI. Trimming cost V 8 bases and J 1 base; bases outside gene matches: 11. The CDR3 extends over 16 amino acids. The CDR3 is CASPPGQGQFNYGYTF. Here the CDR3 DNA reads TGTGCCAGCCCTCCGGGACAGGGTCAGTTTAACTATGGCTACACCTTC.

The CDR3 spells CASSLEVRGQPRRGTEAFF. The CDR3 DNA follows: TGTGCCAGCAGCTTAGAGGTGCGGGGCCAACCAAGACGAGGCACTGAAGCTTTCTTT. The V gene is TRBV7-9, the J gene TRBJ1-1; D might be TRBD1 (5 bases). The CDR3 totals 19 residues. The V end lost 1 base, the J end lost 4 bases, and 25 bases lay between the germline ends. Germline V gives CDR1 SEHNR, CDR2 FQNEAQ (reference sequence).

This chain connects TRBV5-1 to TRBJ2-1; 8 bases align to TRBD1. CDR3 length equals 13 residues. Germline assignment: CDR1 SGHRS and CDR2 YFSETQ. The V gene end was trimmed by 4 bases and the J gene end by 9 bases; junction bases not matched to a gene: 6. CDR3 bases: TGCGCCAGCAGCGACAGGACAGGGTGTGAGCAGTTCTTC. It translates to CASSDRTGCEQFF.

This clone was observed once. This rearrangement joins TRBV5-1 to TRBJ2-7, with 7 bases identical to TRBD1. The trim removed 0 bases at V and 4 bases at J, leaving 4 bases unmatched. This CDR3 is built from 14 residues. Germline V gene data show CDR1 as SGHRS and CDR2 as YFSETQ. The DNA for the CDR3 is TGCGCCAGCAGCTTGGGAAGGGGGCTATACGAGCAGTACTTC. Protein: CASSLGRGLYEQYF.